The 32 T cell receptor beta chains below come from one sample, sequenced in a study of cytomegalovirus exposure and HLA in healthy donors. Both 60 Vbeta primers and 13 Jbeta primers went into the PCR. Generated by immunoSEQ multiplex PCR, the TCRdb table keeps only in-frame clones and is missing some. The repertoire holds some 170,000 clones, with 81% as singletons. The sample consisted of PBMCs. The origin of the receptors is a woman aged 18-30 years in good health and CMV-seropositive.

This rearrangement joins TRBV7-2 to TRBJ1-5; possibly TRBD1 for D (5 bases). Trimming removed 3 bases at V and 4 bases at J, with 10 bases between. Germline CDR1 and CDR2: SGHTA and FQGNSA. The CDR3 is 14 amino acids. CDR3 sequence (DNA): TGTGCCAGCAGCTTTTTTGACAGAAATCAGCCCCAGCATTTT. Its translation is CASSFFDRNQPQHF.

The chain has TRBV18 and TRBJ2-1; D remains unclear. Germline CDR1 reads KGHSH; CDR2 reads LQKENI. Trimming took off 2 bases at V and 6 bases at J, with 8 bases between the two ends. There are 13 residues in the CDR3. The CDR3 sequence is CASSPTYGNEQFF. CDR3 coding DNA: TGTGCCAGCTCACCAACTTACGGCAATGAGCAGTTCTTC.

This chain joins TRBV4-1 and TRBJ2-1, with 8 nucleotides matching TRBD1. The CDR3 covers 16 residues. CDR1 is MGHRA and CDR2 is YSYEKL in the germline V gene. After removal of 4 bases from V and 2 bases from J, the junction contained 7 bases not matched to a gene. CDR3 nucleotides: TGCGCCAGCAGCCCTGCTCGGGGACAGGCCTACAATGAGCAGTTCTTC. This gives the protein CASSPARGQAYNEQFF.

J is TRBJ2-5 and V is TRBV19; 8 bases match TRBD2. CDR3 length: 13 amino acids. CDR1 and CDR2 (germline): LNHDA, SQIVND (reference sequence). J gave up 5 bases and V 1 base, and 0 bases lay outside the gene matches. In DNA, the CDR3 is TGTGCCAGTAGTATAGGACTAGCGGAGACCCAGTACTTC. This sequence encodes CASSIGLAETQYF.

CDR3: CASQGPGQGNYGYTF. The CDR3 nucleotides are TGTGCCAGCCAAGGACCGGGACAGGGAAACTATGGCTACACCTTC. The chain joins TRBV25-1 to TRBJ1-2; 9 bases match TRBD1. This CDR3 comprises 15 residues. CDR1 and CDR2 (germline): MGHDK, SYGVNS. Trimming cost V 8 bases and J 2 bases; bases outside gene matches: 9.

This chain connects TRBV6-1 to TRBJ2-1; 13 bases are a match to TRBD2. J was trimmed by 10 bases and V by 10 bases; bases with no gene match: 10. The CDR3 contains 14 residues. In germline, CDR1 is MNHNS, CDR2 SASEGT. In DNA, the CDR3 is TGTGCCACCACAACTAGCGGGGGGGACCTAGAGCAGTTCTTC. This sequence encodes CATTTSGGDLEQFF.

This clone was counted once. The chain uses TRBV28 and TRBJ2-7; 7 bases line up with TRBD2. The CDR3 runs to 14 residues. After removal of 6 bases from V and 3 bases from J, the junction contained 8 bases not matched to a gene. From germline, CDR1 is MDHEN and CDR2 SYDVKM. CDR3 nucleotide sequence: TGTGCCAGCAGGTCCCGGGGGGTCCTCTACGAGCAGTACTTC. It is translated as CASRSRGVLYEQYF.

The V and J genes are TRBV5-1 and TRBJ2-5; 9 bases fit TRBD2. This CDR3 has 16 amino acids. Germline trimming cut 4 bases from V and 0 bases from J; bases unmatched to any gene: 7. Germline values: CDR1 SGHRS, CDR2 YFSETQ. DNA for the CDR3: TGCGCCAGCAGCCCAACTAGCGGGTCGTACCAAGAGACCCAGTACTTC. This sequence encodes CASSPTSGSYQETQYF. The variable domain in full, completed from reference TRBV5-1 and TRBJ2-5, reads KAGVTQTPRYLIKTRGQQVTLSCSPISGHRSVSWYQQTPGQGLQFLFEYFSETQRNKGNFPGRFSGRQFSNSRSEMNVSTLELGDSALYLCASSPTSGSYQETQYFGPGTRLLVL.

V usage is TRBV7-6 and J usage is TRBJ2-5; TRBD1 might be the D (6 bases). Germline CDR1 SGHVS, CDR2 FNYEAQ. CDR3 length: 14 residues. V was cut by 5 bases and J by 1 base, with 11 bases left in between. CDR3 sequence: CASSELTGQETQYF. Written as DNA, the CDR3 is TGTGCCAGCAGCGAACTGACAGGCCAAGAGACCCAGTACTTC.

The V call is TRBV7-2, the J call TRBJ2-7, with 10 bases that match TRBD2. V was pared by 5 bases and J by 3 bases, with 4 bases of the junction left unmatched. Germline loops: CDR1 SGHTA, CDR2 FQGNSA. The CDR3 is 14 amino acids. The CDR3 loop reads CASSTAGGNYEQYF. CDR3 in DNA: TGTGCCAGCAGCACAGCGGGGGGGAACTACGAGCAGTACTTC.

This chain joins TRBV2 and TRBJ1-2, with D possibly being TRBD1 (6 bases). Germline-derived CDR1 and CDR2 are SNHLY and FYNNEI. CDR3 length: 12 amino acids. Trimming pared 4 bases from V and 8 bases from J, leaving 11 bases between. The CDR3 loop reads CASSGGRGGYTF. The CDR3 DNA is TGTGCCAGCAGTGGCGGGAGGGGGGGCTACACCTTC.

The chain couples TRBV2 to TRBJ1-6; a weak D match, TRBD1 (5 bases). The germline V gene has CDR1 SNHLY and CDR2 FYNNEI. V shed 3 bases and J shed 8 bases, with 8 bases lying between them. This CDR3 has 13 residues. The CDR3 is CASSDARDSPLHF. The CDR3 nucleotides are TGTGCCAGCAGTGATGCCAGGGATTCACCCCTCCACTTT.

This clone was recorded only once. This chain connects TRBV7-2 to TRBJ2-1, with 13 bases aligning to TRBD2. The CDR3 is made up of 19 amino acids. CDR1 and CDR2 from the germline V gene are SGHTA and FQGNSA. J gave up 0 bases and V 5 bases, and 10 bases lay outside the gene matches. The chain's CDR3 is CASSVRSGTSGDSYNEQFF. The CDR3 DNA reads TGTGCCAGCAGCGTAAGGTCGGGGACTAGCGGGGACTCCTACAATGAGCAGTTCTTC.

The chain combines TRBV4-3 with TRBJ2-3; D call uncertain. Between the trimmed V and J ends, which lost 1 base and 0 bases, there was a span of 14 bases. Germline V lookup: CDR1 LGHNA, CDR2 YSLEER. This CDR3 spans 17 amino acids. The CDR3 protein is CASSQGLDPPSTDTQYF. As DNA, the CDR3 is TGCGCCAGCAGCCAAGGGTTAGATCCCCCTAGCACAGATACGCAGTATTTT.

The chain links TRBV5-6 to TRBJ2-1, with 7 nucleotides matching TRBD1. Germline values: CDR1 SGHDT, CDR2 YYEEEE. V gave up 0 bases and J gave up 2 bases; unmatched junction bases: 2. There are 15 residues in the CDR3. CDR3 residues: CASSLAGQTYNEQFF. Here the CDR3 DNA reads TGTGCCAGCAGCTTGGCGGGACAGACCTACAATGAGCAGTTCTTC. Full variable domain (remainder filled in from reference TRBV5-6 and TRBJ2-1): DAGVTQSPTHLIKTRGQQVTLRCSPKSGHDTVSWYQQALGQGPQFIFQYYEEEERQRGNFPDRFSGHQFPNYSSELNVNALLLGDSALYLCASSLAGQTYNEQFFGPGTRLTVL.

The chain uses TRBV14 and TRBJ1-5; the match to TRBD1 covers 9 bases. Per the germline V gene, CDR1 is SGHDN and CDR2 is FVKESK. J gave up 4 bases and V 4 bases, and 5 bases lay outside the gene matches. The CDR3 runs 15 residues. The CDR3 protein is CASSRGQGKNQPQHF. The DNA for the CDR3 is TGTGCCAGCAGCCGGGGACAGGGAAAGAATCAGCCCCAGCATTTT.

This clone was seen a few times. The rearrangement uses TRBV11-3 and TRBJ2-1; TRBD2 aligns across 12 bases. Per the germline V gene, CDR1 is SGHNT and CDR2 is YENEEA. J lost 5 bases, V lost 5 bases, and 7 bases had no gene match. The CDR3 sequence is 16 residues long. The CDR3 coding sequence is TGTGCCAGCAGCGCCCGGACTAGCGGGGAAGACAATGAGCAGTTCTTC. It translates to CASSARTSGEDNEQFF.

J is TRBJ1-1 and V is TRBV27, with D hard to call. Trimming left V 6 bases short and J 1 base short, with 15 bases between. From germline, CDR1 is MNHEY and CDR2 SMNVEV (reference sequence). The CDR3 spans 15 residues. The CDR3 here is CASSPTGVGNTEAFF. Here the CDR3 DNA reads TGTGCCAGCAGCCCCACCGGGGTGGGGAACACTGAAGCTTTCTTT.

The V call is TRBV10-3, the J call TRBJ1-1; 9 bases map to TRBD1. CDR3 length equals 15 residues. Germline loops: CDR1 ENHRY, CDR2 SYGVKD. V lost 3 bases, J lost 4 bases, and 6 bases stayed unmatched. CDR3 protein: CAISEWTGEATEAFF. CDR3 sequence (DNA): TGTGCCATCAGTGAATGGACAGGGGAGGCCACTGAAGCTTTCTTT.

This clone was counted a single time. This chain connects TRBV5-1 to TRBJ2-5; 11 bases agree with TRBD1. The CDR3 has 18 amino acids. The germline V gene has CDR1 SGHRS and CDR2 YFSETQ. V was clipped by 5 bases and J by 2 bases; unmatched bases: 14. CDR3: CASSSGWEDRGRQETQYF. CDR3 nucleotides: TGCGCCAGCAGTTCAGGGTGGGAGGACAGGGGGCGTCAAGAGACCCAGTACTTC.

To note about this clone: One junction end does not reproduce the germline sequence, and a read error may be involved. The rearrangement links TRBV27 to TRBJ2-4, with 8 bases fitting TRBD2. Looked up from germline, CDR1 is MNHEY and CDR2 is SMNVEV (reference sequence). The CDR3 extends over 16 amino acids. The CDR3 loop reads CASSFGGGPGKNSQYF. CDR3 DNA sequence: TGTGCCAGCAGTTTTGGCGGGGGGCCTGGCAAAAACAGTCAGTACTTC.

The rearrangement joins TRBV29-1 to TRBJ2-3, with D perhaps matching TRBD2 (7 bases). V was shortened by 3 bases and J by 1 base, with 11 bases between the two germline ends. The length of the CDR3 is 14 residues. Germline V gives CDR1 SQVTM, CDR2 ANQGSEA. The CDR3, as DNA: TGCAGCGTTGATGGGGGGGCTCGCACAGATACGCAGTATTTT. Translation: CSVDGGARTDTQYF.

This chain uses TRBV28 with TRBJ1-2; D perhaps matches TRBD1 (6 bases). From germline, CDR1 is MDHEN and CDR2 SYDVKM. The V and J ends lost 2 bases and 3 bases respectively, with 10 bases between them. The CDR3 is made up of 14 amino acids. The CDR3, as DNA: TGTGCCAGCAGTTTACGGGGGGCTTACTATGGCTACACCTTC. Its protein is CASSLRGAYYGYTF.

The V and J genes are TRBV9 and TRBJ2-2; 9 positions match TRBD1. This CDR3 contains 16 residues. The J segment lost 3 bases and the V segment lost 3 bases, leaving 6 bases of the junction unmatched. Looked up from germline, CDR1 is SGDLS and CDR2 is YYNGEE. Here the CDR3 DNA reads TGTGCCAGCAGCGCGCGATGGACAGGGGACACCGGGGAGCTGTTTTTT. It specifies CASSARWTGDTGELFF.

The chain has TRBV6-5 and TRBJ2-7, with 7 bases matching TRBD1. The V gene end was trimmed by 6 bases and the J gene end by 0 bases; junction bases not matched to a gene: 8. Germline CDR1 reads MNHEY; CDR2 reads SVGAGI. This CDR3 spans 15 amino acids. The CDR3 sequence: CASSLGTASSYEQYF. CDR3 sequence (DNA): TGTGCCAGCAGCCTAGGGACAGCGAGCTCCTACGAGCAGTACTTC.

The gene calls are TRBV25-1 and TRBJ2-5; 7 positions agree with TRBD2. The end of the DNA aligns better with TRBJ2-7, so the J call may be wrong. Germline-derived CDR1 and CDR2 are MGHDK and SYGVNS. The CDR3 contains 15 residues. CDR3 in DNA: TGTGCCAGCAGTGACACCGGGAGGAGCTCCTACGAGCAGTACTTC. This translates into CASSDTGRSSYEQYF.

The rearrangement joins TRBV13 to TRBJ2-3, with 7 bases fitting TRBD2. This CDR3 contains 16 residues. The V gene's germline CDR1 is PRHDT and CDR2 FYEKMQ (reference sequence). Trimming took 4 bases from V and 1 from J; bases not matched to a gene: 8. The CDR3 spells CASSSQRGWGTDTQYF. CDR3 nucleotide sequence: TGTGCCAGCAGCTCCCAGCGGGGATGGGGCACAGATACGCAGTATTTT.

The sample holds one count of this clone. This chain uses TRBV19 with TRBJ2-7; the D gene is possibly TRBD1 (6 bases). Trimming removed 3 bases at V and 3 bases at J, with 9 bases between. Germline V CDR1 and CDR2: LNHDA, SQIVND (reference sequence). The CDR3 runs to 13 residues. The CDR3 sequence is CASSMAQGYEQYF. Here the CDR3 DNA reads TGTGCCAGTAGTATGGCACAGGGCTACGAGCAGTACTTC. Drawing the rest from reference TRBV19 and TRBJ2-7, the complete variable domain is DGGITQSPKYLFRKEGQNVTLSCEQNLNHDAMYWYRQDPGQGLRLIYYSQIVNDFQKGDIAEGYSVSREKKESFPLTVTSAQKNPTAFYLCASSMAQGYEQYFGPGTRLTVT.

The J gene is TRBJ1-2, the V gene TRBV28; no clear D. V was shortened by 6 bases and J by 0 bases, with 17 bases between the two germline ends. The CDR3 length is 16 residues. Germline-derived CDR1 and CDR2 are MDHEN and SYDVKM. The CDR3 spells CASRPRRVAANYGYTF. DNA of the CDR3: TGTGCCAGCAGACCAAGACGGGTTGCAGCTAACTATGGCTACACCTTC.

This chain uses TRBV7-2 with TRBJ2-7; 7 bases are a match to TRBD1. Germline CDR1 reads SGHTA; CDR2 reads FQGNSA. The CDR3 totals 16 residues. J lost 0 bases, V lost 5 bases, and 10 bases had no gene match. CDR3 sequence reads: CASSRNRGFGSYEQYF. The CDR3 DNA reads TGTGCCAGCAGCCGAAACAGGGGTTTCGGCTCCTACGAGCAGTACTTC.

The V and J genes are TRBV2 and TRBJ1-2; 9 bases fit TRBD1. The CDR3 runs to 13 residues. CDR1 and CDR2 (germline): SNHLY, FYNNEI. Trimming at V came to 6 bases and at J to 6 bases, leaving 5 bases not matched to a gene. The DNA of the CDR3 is TGTGCCAGCAGGGGACAGGGCGTTGATGGCTACACCTTC. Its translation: CASRGQGVDGYTF.

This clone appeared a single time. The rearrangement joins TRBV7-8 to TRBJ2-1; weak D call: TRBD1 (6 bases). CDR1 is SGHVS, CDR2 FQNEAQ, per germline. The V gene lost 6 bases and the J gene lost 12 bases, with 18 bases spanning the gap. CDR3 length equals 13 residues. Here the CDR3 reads CASRNRQAFTQFF. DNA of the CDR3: TGTGCCAGCAGAAACAGACAGGCCTTTACGCAGTTCTTC.